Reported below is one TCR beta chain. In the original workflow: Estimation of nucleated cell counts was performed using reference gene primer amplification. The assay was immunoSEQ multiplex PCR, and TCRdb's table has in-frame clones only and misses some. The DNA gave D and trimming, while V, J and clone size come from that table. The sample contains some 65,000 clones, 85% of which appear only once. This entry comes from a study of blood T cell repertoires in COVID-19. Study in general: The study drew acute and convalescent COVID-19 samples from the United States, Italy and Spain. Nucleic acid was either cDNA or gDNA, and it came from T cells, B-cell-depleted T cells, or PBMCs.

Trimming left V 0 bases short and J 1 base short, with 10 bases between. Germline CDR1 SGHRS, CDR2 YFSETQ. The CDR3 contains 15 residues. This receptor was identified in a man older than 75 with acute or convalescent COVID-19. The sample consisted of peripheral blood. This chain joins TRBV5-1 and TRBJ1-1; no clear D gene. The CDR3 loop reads CASSLVQTGNTEAFF. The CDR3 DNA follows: TGCGCCAGCAGCTTGGTTCAGACGGGGAACACTGAAGCTTTCTTT.